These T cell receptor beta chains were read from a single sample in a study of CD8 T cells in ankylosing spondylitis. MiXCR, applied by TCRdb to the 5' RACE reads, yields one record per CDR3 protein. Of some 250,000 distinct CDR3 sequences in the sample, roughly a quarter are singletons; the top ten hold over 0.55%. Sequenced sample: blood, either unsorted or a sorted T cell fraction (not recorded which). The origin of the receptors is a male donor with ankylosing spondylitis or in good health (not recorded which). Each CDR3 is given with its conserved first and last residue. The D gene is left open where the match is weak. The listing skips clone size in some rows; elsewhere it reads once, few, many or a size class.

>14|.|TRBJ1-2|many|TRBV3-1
CASSQETGLYGYTF
TGTGCCAGCAGCCAAGAGACAGGCCTCTATGGCTACACCTTC
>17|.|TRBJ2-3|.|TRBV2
CASSDPGTSTRTDTQYF
TGTGCCAGCAGTGATCCGGGGACTTCCACTCGCACAGATACGCAGTATTTT
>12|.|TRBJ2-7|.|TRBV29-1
CSVRNPPHEQYF
TGCAGCGTTCGGAACCCCCCACACGAGCAGTACTTC
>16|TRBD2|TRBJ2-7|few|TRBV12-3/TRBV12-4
CASSDGARGARYEQYF
TGTGCCAGCAGTGACGGAGCGCGGGGGGCCCGATACGAGCAGTACTTC
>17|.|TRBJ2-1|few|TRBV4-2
CASSQVWGTGIENEQFF
TGTGCCAGCAGCCAAGTATGGGGAACAGGGATAGAGAATGAGCAGTTCTTC
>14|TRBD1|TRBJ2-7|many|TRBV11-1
CASSTRQGTYEQYF
TGTGCCAGCAGCACCCGACAGGGGACCTACGAGCAGTACTTC
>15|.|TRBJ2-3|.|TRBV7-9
CASSKYAAGADTQYF
TGTGCCAGCAGCAAGTACGCCGCAGGCGCAGATACGCAGTATTTT
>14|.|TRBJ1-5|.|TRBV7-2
CASSLKGGNQPQHF
TGTGCCAGCAGCTTAAAGGGGGGCAATCAGCCCCAGCATTTT
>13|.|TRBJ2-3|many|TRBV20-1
CSALGLDTDTQYF
TGCAGTGCTCTCGGACTGGACACAGATACGCAGTATTTT
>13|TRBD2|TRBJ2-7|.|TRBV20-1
CSGRTSGTYEQYF
TGCAGTGGCAGGACTAGCGGAACCTACGAGCAGTACTTC
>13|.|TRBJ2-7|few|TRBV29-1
CSVEGKMSYEQYF
TGCAGCGTTGAAGGGAAAATGTCCTACGAGCAGTACTTC
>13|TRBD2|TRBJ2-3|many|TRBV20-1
CSARPGGLDTQYF
TGCAGTGCTAGACCGGGGGGGCTTGATACGCAGTATTTT
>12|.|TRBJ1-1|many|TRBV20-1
CSATRGSTEAFF
TGCAGTGCAACCCGGGGTAGCACTGAAGCTTTCTTT
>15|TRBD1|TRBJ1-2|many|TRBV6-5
CASSWSRDRGQGYTF
TGTGCCAGCAGTTGGTCCCGGGACAGGGGACAGGGCTACACCTTC
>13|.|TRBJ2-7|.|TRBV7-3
CASSVQPGDEQYF
TGTGCCAGCAGCGTTCAACCGGGAGACGAGCAGTACTTC
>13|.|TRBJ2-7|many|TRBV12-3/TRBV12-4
CASRRTTGGEQYF
TGTGCCAGCAGGCGAACGACAGGAGGCGAGCAGTACTTC
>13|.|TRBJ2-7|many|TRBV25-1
CASSDFQSYEQYF
TGTGCCAGCAGTGACTTCCAATCCTACGAGCAGTACTTC
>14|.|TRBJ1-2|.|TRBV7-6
CASSLAVRDYGYTF
TGTGCCAGCAGCTTAGCGGTCCGAGACTATGGCTACACCTTC
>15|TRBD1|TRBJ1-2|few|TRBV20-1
CSTYPRGTVNYGYTF
TGCAGTACTTACCCTCGGGGGACAGTTAACTATGGCTACACCTTC
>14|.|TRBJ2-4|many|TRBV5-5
CASSLEQAGSIQYF
TGTGCCAGCAGCTTGGAACAGGCCGGCAGCATTCAGTACTTC
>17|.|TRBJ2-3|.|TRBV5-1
CASTRWGSGKQLDTQYF
TGCGCCAGCACCCGGTGGGGTAGCGGCAAGCAACTCGATACGCAGTATTTT
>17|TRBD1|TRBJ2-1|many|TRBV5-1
CASSLAFRGPYYNEQFF
TGCGCCAGCAGCTTGGCCTTCAGGGGGCCGTACTACAATGAGCAGTTCTTC
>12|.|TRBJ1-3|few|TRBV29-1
CSGSKGADTIYF
TGCAGCGGAAGCAAAGGGGCTGACACCATATATTTT
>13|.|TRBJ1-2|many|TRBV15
CATSRNRENGYTF
TGTGCCACCAGCAGAAACCGGGAGAATGGCTACACCTTC
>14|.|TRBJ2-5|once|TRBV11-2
CTSSRGGNQETQYF
TGTACCAGCAGCCGCGGCGGAAACCAAGAGACCCAGTACTTC
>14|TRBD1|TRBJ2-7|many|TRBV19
CASSARTGAYEQYF
TGTGCCAGTAGTGCCAGGACAGGGGCCTACGAGCAGTACTTC
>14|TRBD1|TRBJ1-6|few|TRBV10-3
CAISESQGDSPLHF
TGTGCCATCAGTGAAAGTCAGGGGGATTCACCCCTCCACTTT
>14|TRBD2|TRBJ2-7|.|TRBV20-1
CSASDWRGAYEQYF
TGCAGTGCTAGCGATTGGCGGGGGGCCTACGAGCAGTACTTC
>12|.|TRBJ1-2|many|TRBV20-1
CSARKGDYGYTF
TGCAGTGCCCGAAAGGGTGACTATGGCTACACCTTC
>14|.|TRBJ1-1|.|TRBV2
CASSETLPNTEAFF
TGTGCCAGCAGTGAAACGTTACCGAACACTGAAGCTTTCTTT